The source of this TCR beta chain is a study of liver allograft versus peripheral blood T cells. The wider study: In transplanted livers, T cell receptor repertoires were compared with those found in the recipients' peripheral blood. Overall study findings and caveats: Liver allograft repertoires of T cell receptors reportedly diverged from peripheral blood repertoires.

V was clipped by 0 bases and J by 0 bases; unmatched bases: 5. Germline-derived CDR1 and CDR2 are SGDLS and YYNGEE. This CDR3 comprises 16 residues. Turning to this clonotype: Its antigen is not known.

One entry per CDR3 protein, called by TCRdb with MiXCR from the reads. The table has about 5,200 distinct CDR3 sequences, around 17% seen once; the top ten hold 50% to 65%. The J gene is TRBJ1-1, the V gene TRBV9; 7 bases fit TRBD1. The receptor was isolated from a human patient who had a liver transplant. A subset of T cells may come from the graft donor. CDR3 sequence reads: CASSVGGTAMNTEAFF. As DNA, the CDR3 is TGTGCCAGCAGCGTAGGGGGGACAGCGATGAACACTGAAGCTTTCTTT. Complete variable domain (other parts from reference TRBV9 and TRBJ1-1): DSGVTQTPKHLITATGQRVTLRCSPRSGDLSVYWYQQSLDQGLQFLIQYYNGEERAKGNILERFSAQQFPDLHSELNLSSLELGDSALYFCASSVGGTAMNTEAFFGQGTRLTVV.